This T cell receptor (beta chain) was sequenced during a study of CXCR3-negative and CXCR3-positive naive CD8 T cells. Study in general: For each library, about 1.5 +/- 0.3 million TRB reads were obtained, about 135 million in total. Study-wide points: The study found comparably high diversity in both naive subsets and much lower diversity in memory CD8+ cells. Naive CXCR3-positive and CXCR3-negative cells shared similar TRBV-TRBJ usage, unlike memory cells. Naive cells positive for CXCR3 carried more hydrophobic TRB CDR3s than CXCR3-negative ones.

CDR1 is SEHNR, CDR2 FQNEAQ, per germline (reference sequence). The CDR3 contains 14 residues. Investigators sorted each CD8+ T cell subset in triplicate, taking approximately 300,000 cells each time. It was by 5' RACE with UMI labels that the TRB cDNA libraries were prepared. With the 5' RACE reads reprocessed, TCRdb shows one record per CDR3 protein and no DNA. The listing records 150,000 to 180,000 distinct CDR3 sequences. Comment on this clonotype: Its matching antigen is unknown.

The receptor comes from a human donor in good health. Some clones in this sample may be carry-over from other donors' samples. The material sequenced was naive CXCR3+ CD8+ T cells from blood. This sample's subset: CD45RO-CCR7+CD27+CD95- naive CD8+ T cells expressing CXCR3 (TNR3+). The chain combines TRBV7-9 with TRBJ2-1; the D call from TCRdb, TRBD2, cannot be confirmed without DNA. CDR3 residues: CASSQTSGYNEQFF.